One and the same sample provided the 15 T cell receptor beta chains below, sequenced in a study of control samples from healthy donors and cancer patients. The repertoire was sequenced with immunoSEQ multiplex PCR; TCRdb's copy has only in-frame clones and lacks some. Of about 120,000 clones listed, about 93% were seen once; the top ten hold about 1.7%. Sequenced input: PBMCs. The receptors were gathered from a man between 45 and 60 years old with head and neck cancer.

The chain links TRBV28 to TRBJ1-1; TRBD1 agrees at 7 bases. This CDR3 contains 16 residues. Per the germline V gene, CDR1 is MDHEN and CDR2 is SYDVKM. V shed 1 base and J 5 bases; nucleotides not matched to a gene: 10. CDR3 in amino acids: CASSLFAQGRRTEAFF. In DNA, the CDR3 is TGTGCCAGCAGTTTATTCGCACAGGGGCGCAGGACTGAAGCTTTCTTT.

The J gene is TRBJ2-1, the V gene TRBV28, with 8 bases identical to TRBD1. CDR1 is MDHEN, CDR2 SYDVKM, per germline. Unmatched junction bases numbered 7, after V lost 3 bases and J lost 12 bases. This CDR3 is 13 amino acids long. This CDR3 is CASSLGTGTGQFF. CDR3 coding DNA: TGTGCCAGCAGTTTGGGGACCGGGACAGGGCAGTTCTTC.

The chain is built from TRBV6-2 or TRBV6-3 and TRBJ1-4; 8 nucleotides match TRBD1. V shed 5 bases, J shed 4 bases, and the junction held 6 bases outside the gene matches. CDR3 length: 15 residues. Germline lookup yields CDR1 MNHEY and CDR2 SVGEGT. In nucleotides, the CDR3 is TGTGCCAGCAGTGGCCGACAGGGGAGTAATGAAAAACTGTTTTTT. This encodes CASSGRQGSNEKLFF.

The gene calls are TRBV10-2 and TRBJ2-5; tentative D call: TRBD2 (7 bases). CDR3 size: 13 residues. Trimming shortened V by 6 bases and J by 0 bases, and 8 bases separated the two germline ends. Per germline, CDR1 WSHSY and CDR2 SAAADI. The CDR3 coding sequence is TGCGCCAGCAGCGGGGGGCACCAAGAGACCCAGTACTTC. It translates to CASSGGHQETQYF.

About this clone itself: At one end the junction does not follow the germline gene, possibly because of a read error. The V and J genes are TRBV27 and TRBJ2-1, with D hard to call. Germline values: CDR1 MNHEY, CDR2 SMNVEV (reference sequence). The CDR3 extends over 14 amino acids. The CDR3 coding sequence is TGTGCCAGCGGTTTTGCCAGCTCCTACAATGAGCAGTTCTTC. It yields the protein CASGFASSYNEQFF.

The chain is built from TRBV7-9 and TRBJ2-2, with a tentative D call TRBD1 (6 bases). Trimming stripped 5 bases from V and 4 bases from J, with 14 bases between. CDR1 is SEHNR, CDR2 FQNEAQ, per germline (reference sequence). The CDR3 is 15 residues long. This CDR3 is CASSPDRFGTGELFF. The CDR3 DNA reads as TGTGCCAGCAGCCCTGACAGGTTCGGCACCGGGGAGCTGTTTTTT.

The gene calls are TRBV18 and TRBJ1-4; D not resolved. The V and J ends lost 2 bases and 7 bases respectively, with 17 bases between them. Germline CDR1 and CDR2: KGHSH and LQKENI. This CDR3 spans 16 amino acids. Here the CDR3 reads CASSPGPETPVEKLFF. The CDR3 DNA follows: TGTGCCAGCTCACCAGGCCCCGAGACACCGGTTGAAAAACTGTTTTTT. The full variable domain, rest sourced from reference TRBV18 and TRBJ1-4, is NAGVMQNPRHLVRRRGQEARLRCSPMKGHSHVYWYRQLPEEGLKFMVYLQKENIIDESGMPKERFSAEFPKEGPSILRIQQVVRGDSAAYFCASSPGPETPVEKLFFGSGTQLSVL.

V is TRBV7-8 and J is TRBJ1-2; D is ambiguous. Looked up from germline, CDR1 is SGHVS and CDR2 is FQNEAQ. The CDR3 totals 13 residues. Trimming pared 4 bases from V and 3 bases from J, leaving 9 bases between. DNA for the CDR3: TGTGCCAGCAGCTCCGGCCGGGACTATGGCTACACCTTC. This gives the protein CASSSGRDYGYTF. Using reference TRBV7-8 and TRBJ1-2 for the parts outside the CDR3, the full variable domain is GAGVSQSPRYKVAKRGQDVALRCDPISGHVSLFWYQQALGQGPEFLTYFQNEAQLDKSGLPSDRFFAERPEGSVSTLKIQRTQQEDSAVYLCASSSGRDYGYTFGSGTRLTVV.

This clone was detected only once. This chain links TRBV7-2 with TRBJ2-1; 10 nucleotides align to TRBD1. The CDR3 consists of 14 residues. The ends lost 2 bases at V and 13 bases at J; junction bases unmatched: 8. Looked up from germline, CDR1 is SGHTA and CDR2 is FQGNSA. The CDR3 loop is CASSLNLGQGTQFF. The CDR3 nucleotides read TGTGCCAGCAGCTTAAATCTGGGACAGGGGACCCAGTTCTTC. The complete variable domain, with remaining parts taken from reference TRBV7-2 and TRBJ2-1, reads GAGVSQSPSNKVTEKGKDVELRCDPISGHTALYWYRQSLGQGLEFLIYFQGNSAPDKSGLPSDRFSAERTGGSVSTLTIQRTQQEDSAVYLCASSLNLGQGTQFFGPGTRLTVL.

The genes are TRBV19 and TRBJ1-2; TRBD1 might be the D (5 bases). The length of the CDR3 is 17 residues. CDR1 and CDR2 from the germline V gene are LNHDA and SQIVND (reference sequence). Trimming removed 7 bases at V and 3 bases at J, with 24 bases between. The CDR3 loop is CASTARGIGGLDYGYTF. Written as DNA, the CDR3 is TGTGCCAGTACCGCCAGAGGGATCGGGGGGTTGGACTATGGCTACACCTTC.

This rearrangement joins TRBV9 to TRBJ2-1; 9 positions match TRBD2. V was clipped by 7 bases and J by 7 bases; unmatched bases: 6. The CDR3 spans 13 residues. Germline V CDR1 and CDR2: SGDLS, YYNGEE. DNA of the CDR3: TGTGCCAGCGGCGGGGGGGCGGAGAATGAGCAGTTCTTC. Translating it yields CASGGGAENEQFF.

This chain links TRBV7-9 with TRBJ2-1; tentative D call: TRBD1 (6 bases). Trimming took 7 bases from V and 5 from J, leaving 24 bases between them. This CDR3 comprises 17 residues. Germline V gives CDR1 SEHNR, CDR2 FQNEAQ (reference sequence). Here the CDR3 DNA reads TGTGCCAGCAACCCGACAGGTATGGCGCAACACAACAATGAGCAGTTCTTC. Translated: CASNPTGMAQHNNEQFF. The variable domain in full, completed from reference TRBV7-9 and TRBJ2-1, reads DTGVSQNPRHKITKRGQNVTFRCDPISEHNRLYWYRQTLGQGPEFLTYFQNEAQLEKSRLLSDRFSAERPKGSFSTLEIQRTEQGDSAMYLCASNPTGMAQHNNEQFFGPGTRLTVL.

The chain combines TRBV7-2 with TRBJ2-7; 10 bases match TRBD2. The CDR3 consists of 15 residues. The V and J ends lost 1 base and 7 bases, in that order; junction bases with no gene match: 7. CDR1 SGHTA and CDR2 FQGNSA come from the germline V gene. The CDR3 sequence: CASSLGTSGGWEQYF. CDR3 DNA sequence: TGTGCCAGCAGCTTAGGGACTAGCGGCGGCTGGGAGCAGTACTTC.

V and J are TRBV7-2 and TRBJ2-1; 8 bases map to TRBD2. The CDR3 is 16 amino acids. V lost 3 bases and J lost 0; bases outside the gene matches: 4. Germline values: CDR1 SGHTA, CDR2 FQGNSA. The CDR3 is CASSLAAGVSYNEQFF. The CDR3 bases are TGTGCCAGCAGCTTGGCAGCGGGGGTCTCCTACAATGAGCAGTTCTTC.

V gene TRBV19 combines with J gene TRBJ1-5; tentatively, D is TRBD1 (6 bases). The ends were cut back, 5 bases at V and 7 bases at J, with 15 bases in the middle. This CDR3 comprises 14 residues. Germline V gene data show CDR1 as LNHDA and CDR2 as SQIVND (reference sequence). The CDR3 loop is CASSPQGLGQPQHF. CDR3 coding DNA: TGTGCCAGTAGTCCACAGGGATTGGGCCAGCCCCAGCATTTT.